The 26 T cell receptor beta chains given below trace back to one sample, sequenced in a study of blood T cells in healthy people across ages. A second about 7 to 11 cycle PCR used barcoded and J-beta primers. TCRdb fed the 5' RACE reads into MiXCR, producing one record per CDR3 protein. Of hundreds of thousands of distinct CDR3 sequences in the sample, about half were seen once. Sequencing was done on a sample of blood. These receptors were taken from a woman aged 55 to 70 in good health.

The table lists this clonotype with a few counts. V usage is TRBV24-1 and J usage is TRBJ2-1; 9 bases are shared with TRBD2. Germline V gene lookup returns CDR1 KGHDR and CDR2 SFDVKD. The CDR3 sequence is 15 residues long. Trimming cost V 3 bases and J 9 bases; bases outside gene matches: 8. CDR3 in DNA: TGTGCCACCAGTGATAGTAGCGGGAGCGGCGGTGAGCAGTTCTTC. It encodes CATSDSSGSGGEQFF.

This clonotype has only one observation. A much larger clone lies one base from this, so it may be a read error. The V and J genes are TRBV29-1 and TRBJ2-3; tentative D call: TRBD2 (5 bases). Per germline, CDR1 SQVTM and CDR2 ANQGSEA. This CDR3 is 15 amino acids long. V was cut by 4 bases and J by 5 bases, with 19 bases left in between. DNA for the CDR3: TGCAGCGTTGGTGGAACTAGAATCTTAGGAGATACGCAGTATTTT. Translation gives CSVGGTRILGDTQYF.

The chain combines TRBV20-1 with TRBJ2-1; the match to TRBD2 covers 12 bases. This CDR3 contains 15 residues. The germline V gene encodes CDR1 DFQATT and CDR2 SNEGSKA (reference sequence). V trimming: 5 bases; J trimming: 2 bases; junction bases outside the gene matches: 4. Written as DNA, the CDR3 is TGCAGTGCTGCCCTAGCGGGAGGGCCCTACAATGAGCAGTTCTTC. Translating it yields CSAALAGGPYNEQFF.

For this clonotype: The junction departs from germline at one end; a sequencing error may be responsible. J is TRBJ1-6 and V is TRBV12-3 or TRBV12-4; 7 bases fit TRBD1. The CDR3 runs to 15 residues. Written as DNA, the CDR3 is TGTGCCGGCAGTACCACAGGGGTCTATAATTCACCCCTCCACTTT. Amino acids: CAGSTTGVYNSPLHF.

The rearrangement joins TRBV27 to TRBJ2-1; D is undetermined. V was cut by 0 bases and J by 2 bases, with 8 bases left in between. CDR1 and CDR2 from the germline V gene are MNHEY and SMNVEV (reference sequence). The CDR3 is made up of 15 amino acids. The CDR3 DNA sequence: TGTGCCAGCAGTTTATCACACATGACCTACAATGAGCAGTTCTTC. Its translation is CASSLSHMTYNEQFF.

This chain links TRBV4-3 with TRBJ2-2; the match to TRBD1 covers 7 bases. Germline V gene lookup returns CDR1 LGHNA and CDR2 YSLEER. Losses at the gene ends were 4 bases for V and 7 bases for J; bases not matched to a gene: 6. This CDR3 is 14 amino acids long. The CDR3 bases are TGCGCCAGCAGCCTTACAGGGGTAGTCGGGGAGCTGTTTTTT. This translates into CASSLTGVVGELFF.

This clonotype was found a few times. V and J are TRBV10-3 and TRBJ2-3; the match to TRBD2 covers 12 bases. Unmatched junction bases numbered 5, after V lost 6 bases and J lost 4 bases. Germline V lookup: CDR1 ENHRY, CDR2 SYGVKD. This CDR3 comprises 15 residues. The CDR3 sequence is CAIRLAGGPADTQYF. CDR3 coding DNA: TGTGCCATCAGGCTAGCGGGAGGGCCGGCAGATACGCAGTATTTT.

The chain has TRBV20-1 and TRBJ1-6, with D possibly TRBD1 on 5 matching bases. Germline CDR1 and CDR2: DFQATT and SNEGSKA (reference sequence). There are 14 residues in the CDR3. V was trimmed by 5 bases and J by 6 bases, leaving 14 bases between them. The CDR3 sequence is CSALPGTGNSPLHF. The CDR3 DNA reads TGCAGTGCTCTACCGGGGACCGGTAATTCACCCCTCCACTTT.

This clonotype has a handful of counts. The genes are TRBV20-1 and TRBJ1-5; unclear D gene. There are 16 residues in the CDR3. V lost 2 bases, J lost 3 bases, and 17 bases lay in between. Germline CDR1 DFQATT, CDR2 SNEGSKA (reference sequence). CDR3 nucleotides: TGCAGTGCTAGACATCGGCAGGAGCGGGTCAATCAGCCCCAGCATTTT. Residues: CSARHRQERVNQPQHF.

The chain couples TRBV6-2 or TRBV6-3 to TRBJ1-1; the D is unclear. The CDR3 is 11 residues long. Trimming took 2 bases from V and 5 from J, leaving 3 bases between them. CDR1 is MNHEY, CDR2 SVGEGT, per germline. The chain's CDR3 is CASSYRTEAFF. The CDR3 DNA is TGTGCCAGCAGTTACCGGACTGAAGCTTTCTTT.

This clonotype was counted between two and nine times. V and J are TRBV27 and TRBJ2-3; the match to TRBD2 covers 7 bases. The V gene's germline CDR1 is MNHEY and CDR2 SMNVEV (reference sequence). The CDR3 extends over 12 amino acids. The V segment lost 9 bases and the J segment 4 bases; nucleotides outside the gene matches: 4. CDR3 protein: CARTGGADTQYF. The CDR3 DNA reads TGTGCCAGAACTGGGGGGGCAGATACGCAGTATTTT.

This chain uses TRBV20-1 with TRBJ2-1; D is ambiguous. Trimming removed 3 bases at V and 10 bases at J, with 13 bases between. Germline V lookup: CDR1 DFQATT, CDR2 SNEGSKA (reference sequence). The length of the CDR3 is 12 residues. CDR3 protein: CSARGQIEEQFF. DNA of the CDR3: TGCAGTGCTAGGGGTCAGATCGAAGAGCAGTTCTTC.

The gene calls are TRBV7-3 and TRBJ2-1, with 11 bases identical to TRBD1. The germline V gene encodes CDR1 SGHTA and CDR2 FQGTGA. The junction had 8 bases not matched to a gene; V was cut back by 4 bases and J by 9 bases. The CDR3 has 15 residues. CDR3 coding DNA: TGTGCCAGCAGCTCTTACGGGACAGGGGGTCTTGAGCAGTTCTTC. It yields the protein CASSSYGTGGLEQFF.

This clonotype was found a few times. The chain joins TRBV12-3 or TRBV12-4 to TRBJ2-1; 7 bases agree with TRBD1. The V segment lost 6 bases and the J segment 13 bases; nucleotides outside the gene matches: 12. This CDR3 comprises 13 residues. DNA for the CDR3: TGTGCCAGCAGCGCCCAACAGGGGTTGTTTCAGTTCTTC. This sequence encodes CASSAQQGLFQFF.

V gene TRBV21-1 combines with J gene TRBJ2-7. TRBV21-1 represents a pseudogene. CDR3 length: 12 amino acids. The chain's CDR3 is CASNKANYEQYF. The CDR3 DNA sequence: TGTGCCAGCAACAAAGCGAACTACGAGCAGTACTTC.

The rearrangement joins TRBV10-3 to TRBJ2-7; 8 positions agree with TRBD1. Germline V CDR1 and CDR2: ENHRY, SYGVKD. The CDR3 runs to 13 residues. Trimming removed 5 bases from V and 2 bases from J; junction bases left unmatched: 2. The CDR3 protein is CAISSGQAYEQYF. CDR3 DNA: TGTGCCATCAGTTCGGGACAGGCCTACGAGCAGTACTTC.

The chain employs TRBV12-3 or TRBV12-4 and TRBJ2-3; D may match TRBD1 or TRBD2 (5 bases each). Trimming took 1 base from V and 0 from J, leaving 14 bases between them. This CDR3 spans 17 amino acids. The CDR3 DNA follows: TGTGCCAGCAGTTTAGGGGGACGGACCCCTAGCACAGATACGCAGTATTTT. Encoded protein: CASSLGGRTPSTDTQYF.

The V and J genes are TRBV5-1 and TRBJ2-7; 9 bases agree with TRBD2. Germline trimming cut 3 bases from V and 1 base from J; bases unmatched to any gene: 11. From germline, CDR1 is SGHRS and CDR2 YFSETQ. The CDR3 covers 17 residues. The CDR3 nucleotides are TGCGCCAGCAGCTATAGGGCTAGCGGGACGGTTTCCTACGAGCAGTACTTC. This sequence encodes CASSYRASGTVSYEQYF.

The CDR3 loop reads CSAGQGEDYGYTF. The CDR3 DNA follows: TGCAGCGCTGGACAGGGTGAAGACTATGGCTACACCTTC. This chain uses TRBV29-1 with TRBJ1-2; 8 bases map to TRBD1. CDR1 is SQVTM and CDR2 is ANQGSEA in the germline V gene. V lost 7 bases, J lost 3 bases, and 7 bases stayed unmatched. The CDR3 spans 13 residues.

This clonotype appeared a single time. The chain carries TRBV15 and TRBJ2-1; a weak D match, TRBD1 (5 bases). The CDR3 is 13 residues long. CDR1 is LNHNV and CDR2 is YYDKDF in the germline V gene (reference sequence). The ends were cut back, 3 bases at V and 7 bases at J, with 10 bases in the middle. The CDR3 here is CATSSRAGNEQFF. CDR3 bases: TGTGCCACCAGCAGCCGAGCAGGGAATGAGCAGTTCTTC.

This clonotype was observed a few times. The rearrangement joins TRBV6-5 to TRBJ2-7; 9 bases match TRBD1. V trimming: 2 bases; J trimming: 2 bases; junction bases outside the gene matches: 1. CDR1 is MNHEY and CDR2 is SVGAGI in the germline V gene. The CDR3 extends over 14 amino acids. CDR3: CASSYGTGTYEQYF. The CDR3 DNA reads TGTGCCAGCAGTTACGGGACAGGGACCTACGAGCAGTACTTC.

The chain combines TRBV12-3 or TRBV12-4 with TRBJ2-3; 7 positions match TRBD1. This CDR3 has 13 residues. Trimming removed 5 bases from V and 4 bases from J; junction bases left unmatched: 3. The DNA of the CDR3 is TGTGCCAGCAGTGGACAGGAGTCAGATACGCAGTATTTT. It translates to CASSGQESDTQYF.

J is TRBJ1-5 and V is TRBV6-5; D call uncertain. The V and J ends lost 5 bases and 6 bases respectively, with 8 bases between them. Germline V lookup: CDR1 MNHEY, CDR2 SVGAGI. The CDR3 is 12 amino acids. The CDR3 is CASSERAQPQHF. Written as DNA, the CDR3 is TGTGCCAGCAGTGAACGGGCTCAGCCCCAGCATTTT.

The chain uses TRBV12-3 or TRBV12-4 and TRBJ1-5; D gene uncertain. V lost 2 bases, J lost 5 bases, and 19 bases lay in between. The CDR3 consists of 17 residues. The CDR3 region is CASSLTPGLGIDQPQHF. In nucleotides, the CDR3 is TGTGCCAGCAGTTTAACCCCGGGCCTCGGCATTGATCAGCCCCAGCATTTT.

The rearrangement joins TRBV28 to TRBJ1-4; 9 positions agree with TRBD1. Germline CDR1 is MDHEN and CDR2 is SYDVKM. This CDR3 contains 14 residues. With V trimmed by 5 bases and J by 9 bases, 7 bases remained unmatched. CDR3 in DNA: TGTGCCAGCAGTGCCACCGGGACAGGGCAAAAACTGTTTTTT. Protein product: CASSATGTGQKLFF.

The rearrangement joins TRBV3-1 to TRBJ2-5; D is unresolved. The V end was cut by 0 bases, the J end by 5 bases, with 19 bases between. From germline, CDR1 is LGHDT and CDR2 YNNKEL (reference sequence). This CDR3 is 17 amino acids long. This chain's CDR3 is CASSQDLVARGRETQYF. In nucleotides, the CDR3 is TGTGCCAGCAGCCAAGACTTAGTGGCCCGCGGTCGTGAGACCCAGTACTTC.